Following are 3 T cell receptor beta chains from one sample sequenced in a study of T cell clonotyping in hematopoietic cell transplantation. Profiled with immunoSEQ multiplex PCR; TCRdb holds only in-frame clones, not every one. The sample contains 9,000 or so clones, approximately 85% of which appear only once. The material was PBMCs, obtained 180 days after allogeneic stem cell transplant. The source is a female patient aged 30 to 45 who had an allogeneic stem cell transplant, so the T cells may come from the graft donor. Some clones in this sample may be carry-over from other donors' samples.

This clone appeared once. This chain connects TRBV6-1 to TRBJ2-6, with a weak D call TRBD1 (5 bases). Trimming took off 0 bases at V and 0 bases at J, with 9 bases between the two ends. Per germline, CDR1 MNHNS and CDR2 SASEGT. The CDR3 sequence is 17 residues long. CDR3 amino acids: CASSEAGLRSGANVLTF. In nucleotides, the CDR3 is TGTGCCAGCAGTGAAGCGGGGCTCCGCTCTGGGGCCAACGTCCTGACTTTC.

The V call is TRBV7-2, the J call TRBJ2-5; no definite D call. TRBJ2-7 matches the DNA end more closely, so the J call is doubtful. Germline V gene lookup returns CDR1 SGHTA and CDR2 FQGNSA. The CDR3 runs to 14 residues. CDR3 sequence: CASSLGHSSYEQYF. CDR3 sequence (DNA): TGTGCCAGCAGCTTAGGCCACAGCTCCTACGAGCAGTACTTC.

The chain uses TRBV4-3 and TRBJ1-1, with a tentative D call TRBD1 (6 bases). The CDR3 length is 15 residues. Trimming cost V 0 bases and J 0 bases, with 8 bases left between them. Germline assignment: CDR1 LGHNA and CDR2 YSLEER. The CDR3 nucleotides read TGCGCCAGCAGCCAAGATCCAGGGGTGAACACTGAAGCTTTCTTT. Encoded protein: CASSQDPGVNTEAFF.